The clone carrying this T cell receptor (beta chain) has a handful of counts. Its specificity is not known. This record belongs to a study of identical twins. Study outcomes and limitations: Reduced insertions were recorded for abundant cord blood beta clonotypes, with no such pattern in memory repertoires.

CDR3 length equals 15 residues. CDR1 is SGHRS, CDR2 YFSETQ, per germline. The J segment lost 3 bases and the V segment lost 3 bases, leaving 8 bases of the junction unmatched. A universal primer site came from template switching; cDNA carried unique molecular identifiers. MiXCR, applied by TCRdb to the 5' RACE reads, yields one record per CDR3 protein. The profile shows hundreds of thousands of distinct CDR3 sequences, roughly 18% of them singletons. These data are also associated with another study on T cells expressing NK-cell markers. That paper states: Eight donors were sequenced, of whom seven were HCMV-seropositive, while the remaining one was HCMV-seronegative. Within several experiments, an anti-gamma-delta TCR antibody kept the sorting limited to alpha-beta TCR T cells.

This TCR was recovered from a woman younger than 35 in good health. The V and J genes are TRBV5-1 and TRBJ2-7; 8 bases match TRBD1. The specimen was PBMCs. CDR3 sequence (DNA): TGCGCCAGCAGCTCACAGACAGGGGAGAGCTACGAGCAGTACTTC. As protein: CASSSQTGESYEQYF.